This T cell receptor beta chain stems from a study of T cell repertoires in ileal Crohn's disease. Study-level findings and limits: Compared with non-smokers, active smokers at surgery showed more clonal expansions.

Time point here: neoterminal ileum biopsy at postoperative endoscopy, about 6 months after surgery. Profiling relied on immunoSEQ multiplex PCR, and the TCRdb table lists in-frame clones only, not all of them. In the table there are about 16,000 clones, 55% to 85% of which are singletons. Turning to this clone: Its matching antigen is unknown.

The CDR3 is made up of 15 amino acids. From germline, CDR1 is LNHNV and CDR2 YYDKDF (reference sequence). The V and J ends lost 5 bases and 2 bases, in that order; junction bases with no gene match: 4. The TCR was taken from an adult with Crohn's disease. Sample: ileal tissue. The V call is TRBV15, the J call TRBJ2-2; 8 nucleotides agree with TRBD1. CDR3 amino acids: CATSAGQGNTGELFF. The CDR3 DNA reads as TGTGCCACCAGCGCTGGACAGGGAAACACCGGGGAGCTGTTTTTT.